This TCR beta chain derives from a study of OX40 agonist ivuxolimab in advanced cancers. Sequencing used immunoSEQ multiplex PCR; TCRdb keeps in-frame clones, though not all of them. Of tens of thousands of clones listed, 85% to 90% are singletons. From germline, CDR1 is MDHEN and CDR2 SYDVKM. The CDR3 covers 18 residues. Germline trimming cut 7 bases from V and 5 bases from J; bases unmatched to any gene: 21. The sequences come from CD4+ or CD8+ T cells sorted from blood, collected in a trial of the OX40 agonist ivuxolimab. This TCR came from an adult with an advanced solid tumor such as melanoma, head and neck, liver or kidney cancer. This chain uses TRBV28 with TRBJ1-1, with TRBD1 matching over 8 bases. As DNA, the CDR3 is TGTGCCAGCACCTCGGGCGGCGGGACAGGTTCAGGTGGGACTGAAGCTTTCTTT. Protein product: CASTSGGGTGSGGTEAFF.